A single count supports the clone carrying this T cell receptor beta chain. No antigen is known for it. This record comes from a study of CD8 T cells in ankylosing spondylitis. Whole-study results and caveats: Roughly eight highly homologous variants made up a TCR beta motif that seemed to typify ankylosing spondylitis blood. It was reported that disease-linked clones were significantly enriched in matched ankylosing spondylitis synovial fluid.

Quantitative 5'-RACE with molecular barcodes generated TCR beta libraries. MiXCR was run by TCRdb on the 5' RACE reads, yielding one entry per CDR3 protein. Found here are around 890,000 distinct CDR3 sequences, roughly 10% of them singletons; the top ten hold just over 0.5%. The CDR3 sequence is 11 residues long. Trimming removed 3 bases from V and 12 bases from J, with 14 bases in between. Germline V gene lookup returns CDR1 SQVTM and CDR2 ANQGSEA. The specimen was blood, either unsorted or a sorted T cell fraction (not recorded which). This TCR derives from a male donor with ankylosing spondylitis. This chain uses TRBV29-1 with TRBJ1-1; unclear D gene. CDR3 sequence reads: CSVEGKPGSFF. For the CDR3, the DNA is TGCAGCGTTGAGGGAAAGCCCGGATCTTTCTTT.